The clone carrying this TCR beta chain was detected ten times or more. Its antigen is still unknown. The sample comes from a study of T-cell reconstitution after alpha-beta-depleted transplantation in children. Study-level results: Surviving recipient T cells and thymic progenitors accounted for the high day-60 TCRbeta diversity observed in some patients. By one year post-transplant, T-cell counts and diversity largely arose from T cells that were newly produced. Where alpha-beta T cells came from about two months after transplant was reportedly several hundred expanded graft clones.

The ends lost 0 bases at V and 4 bases at J; junction bases unmatched: 2. Germline loops: CDR1 SGDLS, CDR2 YYNGEE. CDR3 length: 15 residues. Preparation of the TCRbeta library used unique molecular identifiers. TCRdb reanalysed the PCR reads using MiXCR and keeps one entry per CDR3 protein. The sample shows 330,000 or so distinct CDR3 sequences, over 7.5% of them seen only once. The source of this sequence is a female patient aged 2-9 years who had a stem cell transplant for Fanconi anemia, so the T cells may come from the graft donor. This chain joins TRBV9 and TRBJ2-1; 9 bases align to TRBD2. Sequences were derived from peripheral blood, sampled 360 days after TCRalphabeta/CD19-depleted stem cell transplant. The DNA of the CDR3 is TGTGCCAGCAGCGTAGGAACTAGCGGGTACAATGAGCAGTTCTTC. This sequence encodes CASSVGTSGYNEQFF.